Each of the 12 T cell receptor beta chains below was sequenced from the same sample in a study of T cell repertoires in cytomegalovirus infection. The antigens of these receptors remain unknown. TCRdb ran MiXCR on the reads and lists one entry per CDR3 protein. The sample carries about 310,000 distinct CDR3 sequences, 20% to 25% recorded once. This specimen was cultured PBMCs, taken from culture after CMV antigen stimulation. The receptors derive from a human donor in good health (CMV status not recorded). Some clones in this sample may be carry-over from other donors' samples.

This clonotype was picked up a small number of times. V and J are TRBV11-2 and TRBJ2-3, with D unclear. Between the trimmed V and J ends, which lost 4 bases and 0 bases, there was a span of 14 bases. The CDR3 has 16 residues. Germline-derived CDR1 and CDR2 are SGHAT and FQNNGV. The CDR3 DNA is TGTGCCAGCAGCTACTATCTCGGGCCTAGCACAGATACGCAGTATTTT. It translates to CASSYYLGPSTDTQYF.

The gene calls are TRBV7-9 and TRBJ2-2; 8 nucleotides align to TRBD2. This CDR3 comprises 14 residues. V trimming: 10 bases; J trimming: 2 bases; junction bases outside the gene matches: 6. From germline, CDR1 is SEHNR and CDR2 FQNEAQ (reference sequence). This chain's CDR3 is CANPTSANTGELFF. The CDR3 nucleotides are TGTGCCAACCCGACTAGCGCCAACACCGGGGAGCTGTTTTTT. Full variable domain (missing parts from reference TRBV7-9 and TRBJ2-2): DTGVSQNPRHKITKRGQNVTFRCDPISEHNRLYWYRQTLGQGPEFLTYFQNEAQLEKSRLLSDRFSAERPKGSFSTLEIQRTEQGDSAMYLCANPTSANTGELFFGEGSRLTVL.

In this sample, this clonotype turned up many times. The chain links TRBV7-2 to TRBJ2-6; 9 bases fit TRBD1. The ends lost 5 bases at V and 2 bases at J; junction bases unmatched: 1. The CDR3 has 15 residues. The germline gives CDR1 SGHTA, CDR2 FQGNSA. The CDR3 nucleotides are TGTGCCAGCAGCCGGACAGGGGCTGGGGCCAACGTCCTGACTTTC. Its protein product is CASSRTGAGANVLTF.

This chain joins TRBV29-1 and TRBJ2-1; D may be TRBD2 (5 bases). Trimming stripped 6 bases from V and 0 bases from J, with 9 bases between. Looked up from germline, CDR1 is SQVTM and CDR2 is ANQGSEA. The CDR3 covers 13 residues. The CDR3 sequence: CSVGETSYNEQFF. The CDR3 bases are TGCAGCGTCGGGGAAACCTCCTACAATGAGCAGTTCTTC.

This clonotype was picked up a small number of times. The chain has TRBV27 and TRBJ2-3; D call uncertain. The V gene lost 5 bases and the J gene lost 3 bases, with 9 bases spanning the gap. The germline CDR1 and CDR2 sequences are MNHEY and SMNVEV (reference sequence). CDR3 length: 13 residues. For the CDR3, the DNA is TGTGCCAGCAGTGAGTCGAGGACAGATACGCAGTATTTT. Its protein product is CASSESRTDTQYF.

This CDR3 is CSASRQGLRGAFF. CDR3 coding DNA: TGCAGTGCTAGTCGGCAGGGCCTTCGTGGAGCTTTCTTT. The rearrangement joins TRBV20-1 to TRBJ1-1; D may be TRBD1 (5 bases). Per the germline V gene, CDR1 is DFQATT and CDR2 is SNEGSKA (reference sequence). The V end was cut by 3 bases, the J end by 10 bases, with 18 bases between. The CDR3 runs 13 residues.

CDR3 amino acids: CASSETGTSGFTDTQYF. DNA for the CDR3: TGTGCCAGCAGTGAAACCGGGACTAGCGGATTCACAGATACGCAGTATTTT. The chain combines TRBV5-6 with TRBJ2-3; 11 bases align to TRBD2. The V gene's germline CDR1 is SGHDT and CDR2 YYEEEE. The CDR3 contains 17 residues. V gave up 5 bases and J gave up 2 bases; unmatched junction bases: 10.

V and J are TRBV6-5 and TRBJ2-3; a possible D gene is TRBD2 (5 bases). This CDR3 contains 14 residues. V lost 6 bases and J lost 4, with 14 bases in between. The V gene's germline CDR1 is MNHEY and CDR2 SVGAGI. CDR3 in amino acids: CASRISGGADTQYF. CDR3 in DNA: TGTGCCAGCAGGATCAGCGGAGGCGCAGATACGCAGTATTTT.

The chain uses TRBV20-1 and TRBJ2-5; D unclear. This CDR3 is 12 amino acids long. The V end was cut by 0 bases, the J end by 7 bases, with 9 bases between. The germline V gene has CDR1 DFQATT and CDR2 SNEGSKA (reference sequence). CDR3 sequence reads: CSAREAPGTQYF. CDR3 sequence (DNA): TGCAGTGCTAGAGAGGCGCCGGGGACCCAGTACTTC.

This clonotype occurred a few times. This chain links TRBV19 with TRBJ2-2; TRBD1 is a possible D gene (6 bases). This CDR3 comprises 17 residues. Germline assignment: CDR1 LNHDA and CDR2 SQIVND (reference sequence). Trimming took 0 bases from V and 1 from J, leaving 12 bases between them. The CDR3 spells CASSIDAQGRNTGELFF. In DNA, the CDR3 is TGTGCCAGTAGTATAGACGCTCAGGGGCGGAACACCGGGGAGCTGTTTTTT.

V and J are TRBV28 and TRBJ1-3, with D perhaps matching TRBD1 (5 bases). Trimming cost V 6 bases and J 3 bases, with 15 bases left between them. Germline V CDR1 and CDR2: MDHEN, SYDVKM. CDR3 size: 15 residues. The CDR3: CASSPVGRGGNTIYF. CDR3 DNA sequence: TGTGCCAGCAGCCCCGTGGGGCGCGGTGGAAACACCATATATTTT.

This sequence joins TRBV4-1 and TRBJ2-7; TRBD1 or TRBD2 may be the D gene (5 bases each). The CDR3 spans 16 residues. The germline gives CDR1 MGHRA, CDR2 YSYEKL. V lost 4 bases, J lost 2 bases, and 18 bases lay in between. This CDR3 is CASSRPGTRGPYEQYV. CDR3 sequence (DNA): TGCGCCAGCAGCCGTCCCGGGACCCGAGGTCCCTACGAGCAGTACGTC.